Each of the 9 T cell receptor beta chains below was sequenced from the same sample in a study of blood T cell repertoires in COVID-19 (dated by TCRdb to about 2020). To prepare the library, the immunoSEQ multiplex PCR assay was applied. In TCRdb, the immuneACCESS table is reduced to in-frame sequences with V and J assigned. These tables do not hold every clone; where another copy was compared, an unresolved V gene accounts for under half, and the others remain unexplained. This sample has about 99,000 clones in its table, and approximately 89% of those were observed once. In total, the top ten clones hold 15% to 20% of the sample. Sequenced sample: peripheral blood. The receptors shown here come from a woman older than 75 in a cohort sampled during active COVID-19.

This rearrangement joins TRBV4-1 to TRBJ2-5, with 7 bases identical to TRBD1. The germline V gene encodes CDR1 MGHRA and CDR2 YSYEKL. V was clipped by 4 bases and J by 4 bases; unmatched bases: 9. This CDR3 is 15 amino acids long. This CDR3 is CASSLGPGQIETQYF. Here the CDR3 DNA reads TGCGCCAGCAGCCTAGGTCCGGGACAGATAGAGACCCAGTACTTC.

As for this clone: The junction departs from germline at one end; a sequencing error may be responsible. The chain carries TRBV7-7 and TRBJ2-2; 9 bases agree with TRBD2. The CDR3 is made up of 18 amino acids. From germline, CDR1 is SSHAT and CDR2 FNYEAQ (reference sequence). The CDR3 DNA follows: TGTGCTAGCAGCTTAAGGGTTAGCGGGAGTCCTAACACCGGGGAGCTGTTTTTT. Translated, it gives CASSLRVSGSPNTGELFF.

For the CDR3, the DNA is TGTGCCAGCAGCTTAGGAAAGACTAGCGGCCTACAAGAGACCCAGTACTTC. Protein sequence: CASSLGKTSGLQETQYF. The rearrangement joins TRBV11-2 to TRBJ2-5, with TRBD2 identical over 9 bases. The V gene end was trimmed by 1 base and the J gene end by 2 bases; junction bases not matched to a gene: 8. The germline gives CDR1 SGHAT, CDR2 FQNNGV. The CDR3 length is 17 residues.

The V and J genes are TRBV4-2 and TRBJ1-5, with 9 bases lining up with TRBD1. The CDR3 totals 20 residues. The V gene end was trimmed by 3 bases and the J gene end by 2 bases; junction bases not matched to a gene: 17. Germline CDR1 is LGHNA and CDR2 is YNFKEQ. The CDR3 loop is CASSHASIRDRVGGNQPQHF. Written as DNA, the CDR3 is TGTGCCAGCAGCCATGCTTCTATCCGGGACAGGGTAGGCGGCAATCAGCCCCAGCATTTT.

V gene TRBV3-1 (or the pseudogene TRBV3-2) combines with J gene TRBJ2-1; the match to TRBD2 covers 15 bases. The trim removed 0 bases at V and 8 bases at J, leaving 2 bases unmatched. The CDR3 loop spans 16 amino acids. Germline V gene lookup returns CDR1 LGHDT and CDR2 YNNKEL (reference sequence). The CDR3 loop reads CASSQDRTSGGDEQFF. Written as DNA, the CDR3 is TGTGCCAGCAGCCAAGACCGGACTAGCGGGGGGGATGAGCAGTTCTTC.

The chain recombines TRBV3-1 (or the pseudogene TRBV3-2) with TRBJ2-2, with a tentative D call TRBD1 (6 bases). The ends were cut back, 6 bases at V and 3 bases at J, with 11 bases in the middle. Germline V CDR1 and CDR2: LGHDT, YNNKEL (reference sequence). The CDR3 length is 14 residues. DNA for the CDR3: TGTGCCAGCAGACAAACAGGGTACACCGGGGAGCTGTTTTTT. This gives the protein CASRQTGYTGELFF.

The CDR3, as DNA: TGTGCCAGCAGTTTTAGTCTAGGGGGCAACACTGAAGCTTTCTTT. Its translation is CASSFSLGGNTEAFF. The chain joins TRBV28 to TRBJ1-1; 7 bases line up with TRBD1. Trimming took 3 bases from V and 2 from J; bases not matched to a gene: 6. This CDR3 region has 15 residues. Germline assignment: CDR1 MDHEN and CDR2 SYDVKM.

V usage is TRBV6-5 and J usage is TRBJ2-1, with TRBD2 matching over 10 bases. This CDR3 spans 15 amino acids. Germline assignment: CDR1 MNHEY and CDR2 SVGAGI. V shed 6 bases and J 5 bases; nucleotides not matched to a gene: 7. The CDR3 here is CASRSGGAVNNEQFF. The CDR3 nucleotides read TGTGCCAGCAGAAGCGGGGGGGCTGTAAACAATGAGCAGTTCTTC.

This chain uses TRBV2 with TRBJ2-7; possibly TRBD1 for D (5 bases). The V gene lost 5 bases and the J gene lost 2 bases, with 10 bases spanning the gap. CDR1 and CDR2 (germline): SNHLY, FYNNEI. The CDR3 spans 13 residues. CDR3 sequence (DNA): TGTGCCAGCAGTTACAGGATAGCCTACGAGCAGTACTTC. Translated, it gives CASSYRIAYEQYF.